This TCR beta chain originates from a study of shared clonotypes between healthy human individuals. This CDR3 is built from 15 residues. Between the trimmed V and J ends, which lost 4 bases and 2 bases, there was a span of 15 bases. CDR1 and CDR2 from the germline V gene are MDHEN and SYDVKM. Profiled with immunoSEQ multiplex PCR; TCRdb holds only in-frame clones, not every one. This table holds approximately 980,000 clones, over 75% found once. This clone was counted a few times. Sequencing input: memory CD4+ T cells sorted from blood. Subset noted: CD45RA-negative fraction. This clonotype was obtained from a man between 18 and 29 years old in good health. This chain links TRBV28 with TRBJ2-7; D possibly matches TRBD1 or TRBD2 (6 bases each). The CDR3 DNA is TGTGCCAGCAGTTCTTACTGGGGGGCAACCTACGAGCAGTACTTC. Translating gives CASSSYWGATYEQYF.